The 4 T cell receptor beta chains in this list originate from one sample, sequenced in a study of T cells after yellow fever vaccination. In TCRdb, the 5' RACE reads were re-called with MiXCR into one record per CDR3 protein. The table has a few hundred thousand distinct CDR3 sequences, 6.5% to 8.5% seen once. The source material was CD4+ T cells sorted from PBMCs, sampled 15 days after the yellow fever booster vaccination. These receptors were taken from a man aged 25 to 45 who received the YFV17D yellow fever vaccine.

This clonotype was counted only a few times. This rearrangement joins TRBV7-8 to TRBJ2-3; 8 bases line up with TRBD2. Germline assignment: CDR1 SGHVS and CDR2 FQNEAQ. J gave up 2 bases and V 2 bases, and 3 bases lay outside the gene matches. The CDR3 sequence is 15 residues long. The CDR3 sequence is CASSLSGSFTDTQYF. DNA for the CDR3: TGTGCCAGCAGCTTAAGCGGGAGCTTCACAGATACGCAGTATTTT.

This clonotype was detected only a few times. The rearrangement joins TRBV12-3 or TRBV12-4 to TRBJ2-5; 7 bases are shared with TRBD1. This CDR3 is 17 amino acids long. Trimming at V came to 5 bases and at J to 1 base, leaving 13 bases not matched to a gene. The DNA for the CDR3 is TGTGCCAGCAGTCTCGGGACAGCCAGGGGCCCCCAAGAGACCCAGTACTTC. This codes for CASSLGTARGPQETQYF.

The sample holds a few counts of this clonotype. This chain joins TRBV5-1 and TRBJ1-5; D call uncertain. This CDR3 has 15 residues. Per germline, CDR1 SGHRS and CDR2 YFSETQ. Trimming removed 0 bases at V and 0 bases at J, with 7 bases between. The CDR3 sequence: CASSLDGYSNQPQHF. CDR3 bases: TGCGCCAGCAGCTTGGACGGATATAGCAATCAGCCCCAGCATTTT.

This clonotype showed up just a few times. The chain couples TRBV20-1 to TRBJ2-1, with 8 bases matching TRBD2. Germline-derived CDR1 and CDR2 are DFQATT and SNEGSKA (reference sequence). Germline trimming cut 5 bases from V and 6 bases from J; bases unmatched to any gene: 6. CDR3 length: 13 residues. The CDR3 is CSASGLVRNEQFF. CDR3 nucleotides: TGCAGTGCTTCGGGACTAGTACGCAATGAGCAGTTCTTC.